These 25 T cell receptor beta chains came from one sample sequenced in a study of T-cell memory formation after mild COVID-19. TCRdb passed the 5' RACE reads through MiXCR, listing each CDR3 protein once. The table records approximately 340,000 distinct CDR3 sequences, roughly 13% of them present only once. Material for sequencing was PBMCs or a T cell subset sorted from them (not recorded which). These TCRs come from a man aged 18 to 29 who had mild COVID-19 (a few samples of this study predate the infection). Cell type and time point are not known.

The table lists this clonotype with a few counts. For the CDR3, the DNA is TGTGCCAGCTCACCACGGTTGGCTAGCCGAGGCACAGATACGCAGTATTTT. Translation gives CASSPRLASRGTDTQYF. The rearrangement uses TRBV18 and TRBJ2-3, with a weak D call TRBD2 (5 bases). The V end was cut by 1 base, the J end by 1 base, with 15 bases between. This CDR3 region has 17 residues. Germline V gene data show CDR1 as KGHSH and CDR2 as LQKENI.

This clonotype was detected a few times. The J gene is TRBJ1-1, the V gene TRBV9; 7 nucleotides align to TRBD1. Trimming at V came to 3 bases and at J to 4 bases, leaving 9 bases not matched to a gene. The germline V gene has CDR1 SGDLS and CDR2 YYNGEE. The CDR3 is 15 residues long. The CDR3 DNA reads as TGTGCCAGCAGCGCGAGAGGGGGCGCGGGCACTGAAGCTTTCTTT. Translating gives CASSARGGAGTEAFF.

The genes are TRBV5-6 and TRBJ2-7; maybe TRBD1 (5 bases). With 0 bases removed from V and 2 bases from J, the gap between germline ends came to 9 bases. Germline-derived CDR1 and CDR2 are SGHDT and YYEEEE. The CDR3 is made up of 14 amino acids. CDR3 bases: TGTGCCAGCAGCTTGGTACCAGGGCCCTACGAGCAGTACTTC. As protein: CASSLVPGPYEQYF.

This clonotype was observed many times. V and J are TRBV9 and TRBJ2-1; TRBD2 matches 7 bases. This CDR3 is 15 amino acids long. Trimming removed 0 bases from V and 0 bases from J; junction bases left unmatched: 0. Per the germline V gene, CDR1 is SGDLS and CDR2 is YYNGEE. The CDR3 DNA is TGTGCCAGCAGCGTAGGGGGGGGCTCCTACAATGAGCAGTTCTTC. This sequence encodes CASSVGGGSYNEQFF.

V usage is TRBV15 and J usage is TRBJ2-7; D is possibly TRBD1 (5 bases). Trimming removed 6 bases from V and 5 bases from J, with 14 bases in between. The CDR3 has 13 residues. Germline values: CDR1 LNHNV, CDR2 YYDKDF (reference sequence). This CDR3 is CATSSLAGNEQYV. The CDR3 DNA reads TGTGCCACCAGTTCTCTCGCAGGGAACGAGCAGTACGTC.

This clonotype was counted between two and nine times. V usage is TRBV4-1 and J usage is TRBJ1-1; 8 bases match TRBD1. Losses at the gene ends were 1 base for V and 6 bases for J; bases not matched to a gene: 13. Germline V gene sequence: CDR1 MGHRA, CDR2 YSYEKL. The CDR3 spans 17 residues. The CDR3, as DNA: TGCGCCAGCAGCCAAGCCCGAACAGGGGGAGGCCGGCCTGAAGCTTTCTTT. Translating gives CASSQARTGGGRPEAFF.

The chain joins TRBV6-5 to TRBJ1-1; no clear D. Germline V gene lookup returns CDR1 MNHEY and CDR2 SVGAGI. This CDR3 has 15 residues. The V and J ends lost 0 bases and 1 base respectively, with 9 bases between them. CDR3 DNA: TGTGCCAGCAGTTACTCGATCAGACAGAACACTGAAGCTTTCTTT. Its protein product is CASSYSIRQNTEAFF.

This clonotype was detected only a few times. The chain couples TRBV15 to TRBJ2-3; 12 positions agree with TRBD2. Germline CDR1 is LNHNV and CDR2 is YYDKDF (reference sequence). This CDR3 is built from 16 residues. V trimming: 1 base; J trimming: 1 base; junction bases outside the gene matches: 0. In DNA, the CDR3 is TGTGCCACCAGCAGAGGACTAGCGGGGGGCACAGATACGCAGTATTTT. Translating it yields CATSRGLAGGTDTQYF.

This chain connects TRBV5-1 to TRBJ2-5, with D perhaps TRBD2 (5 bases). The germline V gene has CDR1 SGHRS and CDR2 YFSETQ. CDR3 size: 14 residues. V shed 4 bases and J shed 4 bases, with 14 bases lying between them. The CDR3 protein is CASSVGLERETQYF. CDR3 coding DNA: TGCGCCAGCAGCGTCGGACTTGAGAGAGAGACCCAGTACTTC.

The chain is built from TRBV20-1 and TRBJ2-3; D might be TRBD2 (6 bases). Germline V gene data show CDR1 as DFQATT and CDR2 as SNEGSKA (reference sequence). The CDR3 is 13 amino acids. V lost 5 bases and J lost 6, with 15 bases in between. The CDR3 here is CSAGTPESDTQYF. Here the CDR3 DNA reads TGCAGTGCTGGGACTCCAGAGTCGGATACGCAGTATTTT.

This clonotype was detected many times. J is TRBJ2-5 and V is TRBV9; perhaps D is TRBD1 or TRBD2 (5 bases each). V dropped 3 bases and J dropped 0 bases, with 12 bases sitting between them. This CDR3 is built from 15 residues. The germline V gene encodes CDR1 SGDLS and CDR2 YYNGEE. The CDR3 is CASSGGTLYQETQYF. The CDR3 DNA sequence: TGTGCCAGCAGCGGAGGGACCTTGTACCAAGAGACCCAGTACTTC.

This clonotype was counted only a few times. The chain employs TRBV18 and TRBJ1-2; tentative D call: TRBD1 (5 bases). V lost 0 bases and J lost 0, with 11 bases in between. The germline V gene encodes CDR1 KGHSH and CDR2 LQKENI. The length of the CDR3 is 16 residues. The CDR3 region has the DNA TGTGCCAGCTCACCACCGCGCGACAGAGCTAACTATGGCTACACCTTC. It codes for CASSPPRDRANYGYTF.

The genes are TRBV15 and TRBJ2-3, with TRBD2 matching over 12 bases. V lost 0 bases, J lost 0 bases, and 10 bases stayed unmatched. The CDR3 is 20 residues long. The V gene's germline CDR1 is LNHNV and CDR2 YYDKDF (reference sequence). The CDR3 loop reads CATSREALAGGISSTDTQYF. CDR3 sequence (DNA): TGTGCCACCAGCAGAGAAGCACTAGCGGGGGGAATCAGTAGCACAGATACGCAGTATTTT.

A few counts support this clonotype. CDR3 region: CASGGAGNQPQHF. The CDR3, as DNA: TGTGCCAGCGGGGGGGCGGGCAATCAGCCCCAGCATTTT. The chain uses TRBV9 and TRBJ1-5; tentative D call: TRBD1 (6 bases). Germline V CDR1 and CDR2: SGDLS, YYNGEE. The CDR3 is 13 amino acids. With 7 bases removed from V and 2 bases from J, the gap between germline ends came to 10 bases.

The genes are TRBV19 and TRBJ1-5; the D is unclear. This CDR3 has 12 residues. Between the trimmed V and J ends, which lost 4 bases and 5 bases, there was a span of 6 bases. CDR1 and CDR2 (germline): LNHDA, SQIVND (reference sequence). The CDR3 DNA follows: TGTGCCAGTAGTAGTTGGTATCAGCCCCAGCATTTT. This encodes CASSSWYQPQHF.

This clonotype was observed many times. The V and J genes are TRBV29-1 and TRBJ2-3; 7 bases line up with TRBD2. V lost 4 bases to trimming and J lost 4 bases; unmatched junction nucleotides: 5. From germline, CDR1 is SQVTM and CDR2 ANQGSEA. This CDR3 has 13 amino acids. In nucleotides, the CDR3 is TGCAGCGTTGGCGGGAGTTCGGCAGATACGCAGTATTTT. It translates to CSVGGSSADTQYF.

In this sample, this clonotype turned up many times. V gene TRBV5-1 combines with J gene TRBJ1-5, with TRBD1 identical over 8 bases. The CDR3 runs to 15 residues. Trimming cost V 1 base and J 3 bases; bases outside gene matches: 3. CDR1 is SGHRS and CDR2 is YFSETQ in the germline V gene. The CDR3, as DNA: TGCGCCAGCAGCTTGCAGGGGGCGACCAATCAGCCCCAGCATTTT. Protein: CASSLQGATNQPQHF.

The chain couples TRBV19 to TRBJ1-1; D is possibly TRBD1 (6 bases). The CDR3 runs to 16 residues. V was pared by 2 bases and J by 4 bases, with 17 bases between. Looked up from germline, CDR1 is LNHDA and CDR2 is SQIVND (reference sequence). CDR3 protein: CASSITPQGRSTEAFF. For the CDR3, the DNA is TGTGCCAGTAGTATAACTCCCCAGGGGCGGTCCACTGAAGCTTTCTTT.

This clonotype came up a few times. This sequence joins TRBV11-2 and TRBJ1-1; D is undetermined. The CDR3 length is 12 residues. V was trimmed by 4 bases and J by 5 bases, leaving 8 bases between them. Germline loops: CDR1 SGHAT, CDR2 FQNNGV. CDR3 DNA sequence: TGTGCCAGCAGCTCTACCCTAACTGAAGCTTTCTTT. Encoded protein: CASSSTLTEAFF.

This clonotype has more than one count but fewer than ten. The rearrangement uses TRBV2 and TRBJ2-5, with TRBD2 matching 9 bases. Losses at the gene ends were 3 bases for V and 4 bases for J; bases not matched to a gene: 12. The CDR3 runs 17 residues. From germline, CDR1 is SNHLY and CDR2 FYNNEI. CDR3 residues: CASSELRGGALPETQYF. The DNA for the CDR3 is TGTGCCAGCAGTGAGCTACGCGGGGGGGCCCTTCCAGAGACCCAGTACTTC.

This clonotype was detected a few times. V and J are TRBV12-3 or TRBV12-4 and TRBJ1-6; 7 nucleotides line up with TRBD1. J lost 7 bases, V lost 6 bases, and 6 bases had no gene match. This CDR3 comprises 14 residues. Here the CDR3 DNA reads TGTGCCAGCAGCAACGACAGGGAGAATTCACCCCTCCACTTT. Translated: CASSNDRENSPLHF.

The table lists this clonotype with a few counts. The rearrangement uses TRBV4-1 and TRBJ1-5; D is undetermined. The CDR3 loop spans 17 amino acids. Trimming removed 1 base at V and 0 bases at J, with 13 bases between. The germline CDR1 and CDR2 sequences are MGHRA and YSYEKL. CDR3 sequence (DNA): TGCGCCAGCAGCCAAGTTAGTCGCCTTTATAGCAATCAGCCCCAGCATTTT. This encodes CASSQVSRLYSNQPQHF.

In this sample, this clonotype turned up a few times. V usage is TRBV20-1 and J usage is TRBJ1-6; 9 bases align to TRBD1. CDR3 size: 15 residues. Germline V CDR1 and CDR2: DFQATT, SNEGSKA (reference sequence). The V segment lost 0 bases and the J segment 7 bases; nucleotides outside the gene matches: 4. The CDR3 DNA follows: TGCAGTGCTAGAGATCGACAGGGGGGGAATTCACCCCTCCACTTT. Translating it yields CSARDRQGGNSPLHF.

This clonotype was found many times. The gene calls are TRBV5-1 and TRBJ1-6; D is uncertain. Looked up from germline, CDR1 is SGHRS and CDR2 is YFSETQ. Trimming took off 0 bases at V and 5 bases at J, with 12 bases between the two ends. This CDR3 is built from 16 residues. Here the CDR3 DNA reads TGCGCCAGCAGCTTGGGGACGGACTTTCATAATTCACCCCTCCACTTT. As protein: CASSLGTDFHNSPLHF.

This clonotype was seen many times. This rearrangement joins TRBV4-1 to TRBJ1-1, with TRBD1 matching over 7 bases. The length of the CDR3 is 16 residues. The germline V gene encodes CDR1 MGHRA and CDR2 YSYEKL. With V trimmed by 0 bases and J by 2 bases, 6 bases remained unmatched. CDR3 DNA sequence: TGCGCCAGCAGCCAAGACCCAGGGGGAGCAAACACTGAAGCTTTCTTT. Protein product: CASSQDPGGANTEAFF.